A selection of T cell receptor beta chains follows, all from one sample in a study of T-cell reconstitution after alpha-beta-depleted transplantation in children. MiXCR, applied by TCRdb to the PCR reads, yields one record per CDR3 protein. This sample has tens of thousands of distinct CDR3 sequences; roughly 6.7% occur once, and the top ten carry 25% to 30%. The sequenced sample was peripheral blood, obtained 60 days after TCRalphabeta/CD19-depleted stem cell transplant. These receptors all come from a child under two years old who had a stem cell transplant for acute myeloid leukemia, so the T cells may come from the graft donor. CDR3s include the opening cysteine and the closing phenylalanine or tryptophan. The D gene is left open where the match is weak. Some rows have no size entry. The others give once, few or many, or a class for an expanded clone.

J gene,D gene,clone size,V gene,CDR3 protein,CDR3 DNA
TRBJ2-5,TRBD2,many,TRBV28,CASSFWRLAGETQYF,TGTGCCAGCAGTTTTTGGCGGCTAGCGGGAGAGACCCAGTACTTC
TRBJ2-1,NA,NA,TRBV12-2,CASRLVGQRERQNEQFF,TGTGCAAGTCGCTTAGTAGGCCAGCGGGAGAGACAAAATGAGCAGTTCTTC
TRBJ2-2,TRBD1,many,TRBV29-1,CSGLTGKAGELFF,TGCAGCGGCCTGACAGGGAAAGCCGGGGAGCTGTTTTTT
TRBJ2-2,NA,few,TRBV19,CASSLPGGRNGELFF,TGTGCCAGTAGTCTGCCCGGGGGCAGAAACGGGGAGCTGTTTTTT
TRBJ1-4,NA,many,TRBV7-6,CASSSPRVRGHSTNEKLFF,TGTGCCAGCAGCTCGCCTAGGGTCAGGGGCCATTCAACTAATGAAAAACTGTTTTTT
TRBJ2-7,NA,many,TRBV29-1,CSVAGTSNGYEQYF,TGCAGCGTTGCCGGGACTTCCAACGGCTACGAGCAGTACTTC
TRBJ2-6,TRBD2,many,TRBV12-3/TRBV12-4,CASSLRGLPPSGRQFSGANVLTF,TGTGCCAGCAGTTTAAGGGGCCTCCCTCCTAGCGGGAGGCAATTCTCTGGGGCCAACGTCCTGACTTTC
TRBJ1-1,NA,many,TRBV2,CASSDRGNTEAFF,TGTGCCAGCAGTGATCGAGGGAACACTGAAGCTTTCTTT
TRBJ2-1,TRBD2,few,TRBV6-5,CASSPRRTRGSNEQFF,TGTGCCAGCAGTCCTAGGAGGACTAGAGGTAGTAATGAGCAGTTCTTC
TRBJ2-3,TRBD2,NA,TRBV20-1,CSAPASRASGGADTQYF,TGCAGTGCTCCTGCCTCCCGGGCTAGCGGGGGTGCAGATACGCAGTATTTT
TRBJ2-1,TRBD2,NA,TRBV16,CASSPLPGLAGGPLNEQFF,TGTGCCAGCAGCCCTCTACCGGGACTAGCGGGGGGGCCCCTCAATGAGCAGTTCTTC
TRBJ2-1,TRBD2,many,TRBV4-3,CASSPGTSGRSYNEQFF,TGCGCCAGCAGCCCCGGGACTAGCGGGAGAAGCTACAATGAGCAGTTCTTC
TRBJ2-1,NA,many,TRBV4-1,CASSQDAGGGSYNEQFF,TGCGCCAGCAGCCAAGACGCCGGGGGAGGCTCCTACAATGAGCAGTTCTTC
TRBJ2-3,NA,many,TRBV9,CASSSYSTDTQYF,TGTGCCAGCAGCTCATATAGCACAGATACGCAGTATTTT
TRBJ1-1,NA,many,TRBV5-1,CASTLGGMNTEAFF,TGCGCCAGCACCCTGGGGGGGATGAACACTGAAGCTTTCTTT
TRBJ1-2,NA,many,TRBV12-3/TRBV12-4,CASSQGPSYGYTF,TGTGCCAGCAGCCAGGGACCGAGCTATGGCTACACCTTC
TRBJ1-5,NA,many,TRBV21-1,CASNGIGPCRNSNQPQHF,TGTGCCAGCAATGGGATTGGGCCATGTCGAAATAGCAATCAGCCCCAGCATTTT
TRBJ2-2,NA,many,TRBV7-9,CASSLPRGGELFF,TGTGCCAGCAGCTTACCACGGGGCGGGGAGCTGTTTTTT
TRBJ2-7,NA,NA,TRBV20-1,CSANPGYYEQYF,TGCAGTGCTAATCCCGGGTACTACGAGCAGTACTTC
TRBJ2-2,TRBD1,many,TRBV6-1,CASSPPRTGTTGELFF,TGTGCCAGCAGTCCTCCGAGGACAGGGACAACCGGGGAGCTGTTTTTT
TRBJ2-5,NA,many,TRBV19,CASSTGLTKTQYF,TGTGCCAGTAGTACCGGACTAACCAAGACCCAGTACTTC
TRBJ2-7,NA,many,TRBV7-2,CASSLARPGNSVSYEQYF,TGTGCCAGCAGCTTAGCACGACCCGGGAACAGTGTCTCCTACGAGCAGTACTTC
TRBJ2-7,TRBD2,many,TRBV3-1,CASSQDGSGRVSYEQYF,TGTGCCAGCAGCCAAGACGGTAGCGGGAGGGTCTCCTACGAGCAGTACTTC
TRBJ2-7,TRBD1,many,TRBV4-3,CASSQDSGQGRRAYEQYF,TGCGCCAGCAGCCAAGATTCGGGACAGGGGAGAAGGGCCTACGAGCAGTACTTC
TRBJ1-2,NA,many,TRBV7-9,CASSLDLRSGYTF,TGTGCCAGCAGCTTAGACCTAAGGTCTGGCTACACCTTC
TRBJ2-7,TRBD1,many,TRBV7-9,CASSHGDSPYEQYF,TGTGCCAGCAGCCATGGGGACAGCCCTTACGAGCAGTACTTC
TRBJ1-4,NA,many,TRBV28,CASTLGPARRVFF,TGTGCCAGCACCCTAGGGCCGGCCCGACGGGTGTTTTTT
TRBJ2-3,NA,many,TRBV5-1,CASSLEVADTDTQYF,TGCGCCAGCAGCTTGGAGGTAGCAGACACAGATACGCAGTATTTT
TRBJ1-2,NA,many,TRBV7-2,CASSLVPGRLAYGYTF,TGTGCCAGCAGCTTAGTCCCAGGGCGGCTAGCCTATGGCTACACCTTC
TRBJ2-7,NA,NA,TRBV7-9,CASSYNGVSGAYEQYF,TGTGCCAGCAGCTATAACGGGGTATCGGGGGCCTACGAGCAGTACTTC
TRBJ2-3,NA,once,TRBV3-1,CAFCLASFKGWQYTDTQYF,TGTGCCTTCTGTTTAGCGTCGTTTAAAGGGTGGCAGTACACAGATACGCAGTATTTT